This T cell receptor beta chain was sequenced in a study of T cell responses to AZD1222 COVID-19 vaccine. Study at large: Pooling was applied to second doses at about 4 or about 12 weeks. Study findings and constraints: The donor group comprised mostly white British people and more females; the analysis possibly underestimated clonal diversity.

Germline V gene sequence: CDR1 SGHAT, CDR2 FQNNGV. V was clipped by 0 bases and J by 7 bases; unmatched bases: 13. CDR3 length: 18 residues. Details on this clone: As yet, its antigen is unknown.

Using immunoSEQ multiplex PCR, the repertoire was profiled, and TCRdb retains in-frame clones only, with some absent. This sample yields 75,000 to 95,000 clones, of which approximately 84% are seen a single time; about 13% belongs to the top ten. This chain connects TRBV11-2 to TRBJ1-2, with 11 bases aligning to TRBD1. Material: peripheral blood, obtained on day 0 of AZD1222 vaccination. This receptor was obtained from an adult in good health. CDR3 sequence: CASSLDSRTGGGLRGYTF. The CDR3, as DNA: TGTGCCAGCAGCTTAGATTCCCGGACAGGGGGCGGTTTGCGTGGCTACACCTTC.